Listed here are 12 T cell receptor beta chains from one sample, sequenced in a study of blood T cells in healthy people across ages. Through a sample-barcoded 5' primer and a J-beta primer mix, a second PCR was run for roughly 7 to 12 cycles. TCRdb called the 5' RACE reads again in MiXCR, with one record for every CDR3 protein. The profile covers under 2 million distinct CDR3 sequences, with about 31% appearing a single time and about 11% taken by the ten largest. The sample taken for sequencing was blood. These TCRs come from a woman in her twenties or thirties in good health.

Many counts were recorded for this clonotype. The rearrangement uses TRBV10-3 and TRBJ2-7, with D uncertain. The CDR3 consists of 14 residues. V lost 0 bases to trimming and J lost 2 bases, with 8 bases between them. Germline loops: CDR1 ENHRY, CDR2 SYGVKD. The CDR3 spells CAISESIVTYEQYF. DNA of the CDR3: TGTGCCATCAGTGAGTCTATCGTCACCTACGAGCAGTACTTC.

This clonotype turned up a few times. J is TRBJ2-1 and V is TRBV4-1; D might be TRBD1 (6 bases). The CDR3 has 15 residues. CDR1 MGHRA and CDR2 YSYEKL come from the germline V gene. The ends were cut back, 4 bases at V and 7 bases at J, with 17 bases in the middle. The CDR3: CASSPTQGYENEQFF. The CDR3 region has the DNA TGCGCCAGCAGCCCTACACAGGGATATGAAAATGAGCAGTTCTTC.

The chain uses TRBV6-1 and TRBJ1-2; 7 bases fit TRBD1. The V and J ends lost 2 bases and 6 bases, in that order; junction bases with no gene match: 3. The V gene's germline CDR1 is MNHNS and CDR2 SASEGT. CDR3 length equals 13 residues. The CDR3 sequence is CASSESTGNGYTF. The CDR3 DNA follows: TGTGCCAGCAGTGAATCGACAGGGAATGGCTACACCTTC.

The chain combines TRBV10-3 with TRBJ2-1, with TRBD2 matching over 11 bases. CDR3 length equals 14 residues. Germline-derived CDR1 and CDR2 are ENHRY and SYGVKD. The ends lost 6 bases at V and 10 bases at J; junction bases unmatched: 8. The CDR3 sequence is CAIRVAGGPVEQFF. DNA of the CDR3: TGTGCCATCAGAGTAGCGGGAGGGCCAGTCGAGCAGTTCTTC.

The chain carries TRBV7-9 and TRBJ2-7, with TRBD1 identical over 7 bases. The germline V gene has CDR1 SEHNR and CDR2 FQNEAQ (reference sequence). J gave up 5 bases and V 5 bases, and 9 bases lay outside the gene matches. The CDR3 runs to 14 residues. The CDR3, as DNA: TGTGCCAGCAGCCCCGGACAGGTTTGGAACGAGCAGTACTTC. Protein: CASSPGQVWNEQYF.

The V and J genes are TRBV20-1 and TRBJ1-5; unclear D gene. V was clipped by 2 bases and J by 0 bases, with 11 bases between them. The CDR3 has 15 residues. Germline V gives CDR1 DFQATT, CDR2 SNEGSKA (reference sequence). Written as DNA, the CDR3 is TGCAGTGCTAGACGTGTGGATAATAGCAATCAGCCCCAGCATTTT. This sequence encodes CSARRVDNSNQPQHF.

This chain links TRBV30 with TRBJ1-3; no reliable D call. V shed 4 bases and J shed 0 bases, with 7 bases lying between them. Germline assignment: CDR1 GTSNPN and CDR2 SVGIG (reference sequence). The CDR3 is made up of 13 amino acids. CDR3 nucleotides: TGTGCCTGGATTCCGAACTCTGGAAACACCATATATTTT. Residues: CAWIPNSGNTIYF.

In regard to this clonotype: A much larger clone differs from this one at a single base, so this may be a read error. V is TRBV5-5 and J is TRBJ2-3; possible D gene TRBD1, 5 bases. This CDR3 comprises 12 residues. Germline-derived CDR1 and CDR2 are SGHKS and YYEKEE (reference sequence). The CDR3 nucleotides read TGTACCAGCAGCCAACAGGCGGATACGCAGTATTTT. Residues: CTSSQQADTQYF.

This clonotype appeared a few times. The J gene is TRBJ2-3, the V gene TRBV9; the D gene is possibly TRBD2 (5 bases). The ends were cut back, 0 bases at V and 2 bases at J, with 10 bases in the middle. From germline, CDR1 is SGDLS and CDR2 YYNGEE. This CDR3 region has 15 residues. This CDR3 reads CASSVGRRSTDTQYF. The DNA of the CDR3 is TGTGCCAGCAGCGTAGGTCGGAGGTCCACAGATACGCAGTATTTT.

This clonotype was recorded a few times. V and J are TRBV24-1 and TRBJ2-1, with a possible D match to TRBD2 (6 bases). The V gene lost 7 bases and the J gene lost 8 bases, with 14 bases spanning the gap. Germline V gene sequence: CDR1 KGHDR, CDR2 SFDVKD. This CDR3 spans 13 amino acids. The CDR3 sequence: CATRAAGGDEQFF. The DNA for the CDR3 is TGTGCCACCAGGGCGGCGGGCGGGGATGAGCAGTTCTTC.

This chain links TRBV15 with TRBJ2-3; TRBD2 matches 8 bases. Losses at the gene ends were 7 bases for V and 2 bases for J; bases not matched to a gene: 17. This CDR3 contains 18 residues. Germline V gives CDR1 LNHNV, CDR2 YYDKDF (reference sequence). The CDR3 coding sequence is TGTGCCACCATACCCTACACAATAGCGGGGAAACACACAGATACGCAGTATTTT. Protein: CATIPYTIAGKHTDTQYF.

The chain recombines TRBV3-1 with TRBJ2-7, with D possibly TRBD1 on 5 matching bases. The CDR3 length is 15 residues. Trimming stripped 2 bases from V and 1 base from J, with 12 bases between. Germline V gene lookup returns CDR1 LGHDT and CDR2 YNNKEL (reference sequence). CDR3 bases: TGTGCCAGCAGCCAAAAGAACAGGCGATCCTACGAGCAGTACTTC. Translated: CASSQKNRRSYEQYF.